This record looks at one TCR beta chain sequence and its context. Its target is unknown. The data derive from a study of cytomegalovirus exposure and HLA in healthy donors. Germline-derived CDR1 and CDR2 are MNHEY and SMNVEV (reference sequence). Between the trimmed V and J ends, which lost 1 base and 1 base, there was a span of 13 bases. This CDR3 spans 16 amino acids. Regarding donors, all were healthy bone marrow donors. Researchers ran the PCR with 60 Vbeta and 13 Jbeta primers. Assay used: immunoSEQ multiplex PCR; TCRdb lists only in-frame clones, some missing. The data contain some 84,000 clones, 55% to 65% of them singletons. Study-level results: Earlier analysis looked at TCR beta V segments, and most were productive about 90% or about 30% of the time. The number of N-insertions in an Asian-associated ancestry cluster was reportedly below the roughly 700-donor mean in a later analysis. A highly shared variant cluster was judged a likely technical artifact.

This receptor was identified in a middle-aged woman in good health and CMV-seropositive. The sample comprised PBMCs. This sequence joins TRBV27 and TRBJ1-1; D might be TRBD1 (5 bases). CDR3: CASSLWGMGGNTEAFF. In nucleotides, the CDR3 is TGTGCCAGCAGTTTATGGGGAATGGGGGGGAACACTGAAGCTTTCTTT.